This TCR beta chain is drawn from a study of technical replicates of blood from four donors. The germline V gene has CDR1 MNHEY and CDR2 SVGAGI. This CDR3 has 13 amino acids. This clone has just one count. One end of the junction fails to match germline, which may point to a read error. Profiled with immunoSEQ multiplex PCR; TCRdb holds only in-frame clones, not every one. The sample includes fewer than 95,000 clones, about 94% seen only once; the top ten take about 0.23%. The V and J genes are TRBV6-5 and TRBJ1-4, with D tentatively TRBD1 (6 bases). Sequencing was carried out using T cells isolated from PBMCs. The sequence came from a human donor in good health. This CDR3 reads CASRKGRGGTDSF. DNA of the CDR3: TGTGCCAGCAGAAAGGGGAGGGGGGGGACGGATTCCTTT.